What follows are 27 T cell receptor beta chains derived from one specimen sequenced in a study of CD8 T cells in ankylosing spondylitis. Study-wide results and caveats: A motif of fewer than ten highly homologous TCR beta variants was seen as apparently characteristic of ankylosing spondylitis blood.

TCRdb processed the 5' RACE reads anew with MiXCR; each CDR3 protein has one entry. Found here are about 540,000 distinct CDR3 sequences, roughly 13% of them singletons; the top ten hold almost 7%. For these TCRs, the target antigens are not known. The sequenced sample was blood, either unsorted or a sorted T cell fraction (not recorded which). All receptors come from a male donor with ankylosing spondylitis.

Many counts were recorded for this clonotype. CDR3 sequence: CASSGPGVHEQYF. In nucleotides, the CDR3 is TGTGCCAGCAGCGGCCCAGGGGTCCACGAGCAGTACTTC. V and J are TRBV5-5 and TRBJ2-7; TRBD1 might be the D (6 bases). Trimming pared 4 bases from V and 5 bases from J, leaving 13 bases between. Germline CDR1 reads SGHKS; CDR2 reads YYEKEE (reference sequence). There are 13 residues in the CDR3.

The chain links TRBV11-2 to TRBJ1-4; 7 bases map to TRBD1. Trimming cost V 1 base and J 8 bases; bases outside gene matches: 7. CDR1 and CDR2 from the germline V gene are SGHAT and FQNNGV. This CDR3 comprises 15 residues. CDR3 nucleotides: TGTGCCAGCAGCTTAGGTGACAGGGATTTCGAAAAACTGTTTTTT. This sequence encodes CASSLGDRDFEKLFF.

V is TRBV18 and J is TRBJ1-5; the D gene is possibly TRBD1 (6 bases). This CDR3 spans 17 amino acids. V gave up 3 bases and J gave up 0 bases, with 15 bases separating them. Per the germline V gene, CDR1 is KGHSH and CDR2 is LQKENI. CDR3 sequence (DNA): TGTGCCAGCTCACCCGCACCACAGGGCGATAGCAATCAGCCCCAGCATTTT. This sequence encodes CASSPAPQGDSNQPQHF.

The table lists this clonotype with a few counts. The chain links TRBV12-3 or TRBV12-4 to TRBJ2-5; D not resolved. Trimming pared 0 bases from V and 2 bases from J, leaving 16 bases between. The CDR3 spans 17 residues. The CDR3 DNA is TGTGCCAGCAGTTTAGCGCTTGGGTACCCAGGACAAGAGACCCAGTACTTC. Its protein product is CASSLALGYPGQETQYF.

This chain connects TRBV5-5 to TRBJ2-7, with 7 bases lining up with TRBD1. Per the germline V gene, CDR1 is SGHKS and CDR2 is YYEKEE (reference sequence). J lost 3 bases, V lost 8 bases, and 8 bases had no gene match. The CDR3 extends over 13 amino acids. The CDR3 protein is CASSGTVNYEQYF. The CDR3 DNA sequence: TGTGCCAGTAGTGGGACAGTAAACTACGAGCAGTACTTC.

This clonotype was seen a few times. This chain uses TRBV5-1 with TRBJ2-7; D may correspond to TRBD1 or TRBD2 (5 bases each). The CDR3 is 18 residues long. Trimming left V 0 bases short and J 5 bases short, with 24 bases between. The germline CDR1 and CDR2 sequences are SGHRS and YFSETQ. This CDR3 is CASSLVRDGSPMPNEQYF. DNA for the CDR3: TGCGCCAGCAGCTTGGTCAGGGACGGTTCCCCTATGCCAAACGAGCAGTACTTC. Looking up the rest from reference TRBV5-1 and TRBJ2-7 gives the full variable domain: KAGVTQTPRYLIKTRGQQVTLSCSPISGHRSVSWYQQTPGQGLQFLFEYFSETQRNKGNFPGRFSGRQFSNSRSEMNVSTLELGDSALYLCASSLVRDGSPMPNEQYFGPGTRLTVT.

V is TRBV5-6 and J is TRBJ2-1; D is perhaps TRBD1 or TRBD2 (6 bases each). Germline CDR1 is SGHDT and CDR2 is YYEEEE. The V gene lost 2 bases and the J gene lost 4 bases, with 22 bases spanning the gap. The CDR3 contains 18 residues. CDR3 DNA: TGTGCCAGCAGCTTTTCGTCTGTGGGCGGAGGGGGATACAATGAGCAGTTCTTC. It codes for CASSFSSVGGGGYNEQFF.

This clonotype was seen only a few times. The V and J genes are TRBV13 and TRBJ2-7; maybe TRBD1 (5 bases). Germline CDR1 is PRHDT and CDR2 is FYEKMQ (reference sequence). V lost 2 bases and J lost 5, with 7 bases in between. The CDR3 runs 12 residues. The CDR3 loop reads CASSLKGHEQYF. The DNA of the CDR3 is TGTGCCAGCAGCTTAAAGGGGCACGAGCAGTACTTC.

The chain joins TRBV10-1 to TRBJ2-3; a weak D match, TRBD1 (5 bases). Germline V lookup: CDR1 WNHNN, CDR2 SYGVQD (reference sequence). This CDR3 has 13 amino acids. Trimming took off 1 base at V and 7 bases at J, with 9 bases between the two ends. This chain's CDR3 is CASSELMGHTQYF. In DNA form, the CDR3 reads TGCGCCAGCAGTGAGTTGATGGGGCATACGCAGTATTTT.

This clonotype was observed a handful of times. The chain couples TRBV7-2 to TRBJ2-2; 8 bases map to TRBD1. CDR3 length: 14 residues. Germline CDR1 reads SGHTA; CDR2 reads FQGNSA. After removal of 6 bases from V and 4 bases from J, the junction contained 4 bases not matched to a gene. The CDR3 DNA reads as TGTGCCAGCAGTACGGACAGGGCCACCGGGGAGCTGTTTTTT. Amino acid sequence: CASSTDRATGELFF.

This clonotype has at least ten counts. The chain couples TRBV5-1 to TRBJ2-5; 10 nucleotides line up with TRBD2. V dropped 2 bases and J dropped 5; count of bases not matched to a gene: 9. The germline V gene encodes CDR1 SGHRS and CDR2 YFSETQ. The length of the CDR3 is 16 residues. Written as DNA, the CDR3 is TGCGCCAGCAGCTTCCCGCCTAGCGGGAGAGGGGAGACCCAGTACTTC. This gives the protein CASSFPPSGRGETQYF. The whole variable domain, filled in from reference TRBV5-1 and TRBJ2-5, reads KAGVTQTPRYLIKTRGQQVTLSCSPISGHRSVSWYQQTPGQGLQFLFEYFSETQRNKGNFPGRFSGRQFSNSRSEMNVSTLELGDSALYLCASSFPPSGRGETQYFGPGTRLLVL.

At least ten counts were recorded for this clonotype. CDR3 sequence reads: CASTNTGGTEAFF. Here the CDR3 DNA reads TGTGCCAGCACCAACACAGGGGGCACTGAAGCTTTCTTT. This chain links TRBV12-3 or TRBV12-4 with TRBJ1-1; 8 bases line up with TRBD1. Trimming at V came to 7 bases and at J to 4 bases, leaving 5 bases not matched to a gene. The CDR3 totals 13 residues.

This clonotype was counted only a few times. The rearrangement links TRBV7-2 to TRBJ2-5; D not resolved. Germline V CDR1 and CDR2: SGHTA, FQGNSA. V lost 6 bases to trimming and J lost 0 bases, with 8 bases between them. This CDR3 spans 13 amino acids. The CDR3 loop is CASSQKYQETQYF. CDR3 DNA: TGTGCCAGCAGTCAAAAGTACCAAGAGACCCAGTACTTC.

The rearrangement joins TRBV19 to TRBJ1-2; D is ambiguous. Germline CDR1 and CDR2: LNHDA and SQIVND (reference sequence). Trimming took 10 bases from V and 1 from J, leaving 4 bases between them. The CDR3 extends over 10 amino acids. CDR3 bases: TGTGCCACATATAACTATGGCTACACCTTC. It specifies CATYNYGYTF.

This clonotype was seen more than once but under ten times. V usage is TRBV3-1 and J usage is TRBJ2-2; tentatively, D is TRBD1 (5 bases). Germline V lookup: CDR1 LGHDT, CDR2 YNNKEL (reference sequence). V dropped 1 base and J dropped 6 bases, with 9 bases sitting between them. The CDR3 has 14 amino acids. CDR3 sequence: CASSQAPGSGELFF. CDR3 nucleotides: TGTGCCAGCAGCCAAGCCCCAGGGTCCGGGGAGCTGTTTTTT.

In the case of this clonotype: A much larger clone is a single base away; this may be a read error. The CDR3: CARTQQGAGNTGELFF. CDR3 sequence (DNA): TGCGCCAGGACCCAACAGGGGGCCGGGAACACCGGGGAGCTGTTTTTT. The chain joins TRBV5-1 to TRBJ2-2; 9 bases line up with TRBD1. The V and J ends lost 8 bases and 1 base, in that order; junction bases with no gene match: 9. The length of the CDR3 is 16 residues. Looked up from germline, CDR1 is SGHRS and CDR2 is YFSETQ.

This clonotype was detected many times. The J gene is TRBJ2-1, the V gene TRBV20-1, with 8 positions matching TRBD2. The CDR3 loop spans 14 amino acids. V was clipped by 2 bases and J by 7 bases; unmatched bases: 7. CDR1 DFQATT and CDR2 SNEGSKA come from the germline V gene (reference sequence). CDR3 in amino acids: CSARSGRALNEQFF. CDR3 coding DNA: TGCAGTGCTAGATCCGGGAGGGCCCTGAATGAGCAGTTCTTC.

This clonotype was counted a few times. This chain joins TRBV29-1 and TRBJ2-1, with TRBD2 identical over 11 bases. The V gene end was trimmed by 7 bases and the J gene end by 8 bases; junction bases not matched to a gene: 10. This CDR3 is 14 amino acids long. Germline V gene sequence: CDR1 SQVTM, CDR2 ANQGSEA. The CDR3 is CSGKTTSGKDEQFF. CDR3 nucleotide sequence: TGCAGCGGTAAAACGACTAGCGGGAAGGATGAGCAGTTCTTC.

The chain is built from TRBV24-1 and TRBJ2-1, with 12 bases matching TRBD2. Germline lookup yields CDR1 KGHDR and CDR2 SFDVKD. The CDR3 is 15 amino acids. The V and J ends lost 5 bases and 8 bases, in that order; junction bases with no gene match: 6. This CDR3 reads CATSASTSGSDEQFF. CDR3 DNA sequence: TGTGCCACCAGTGCCTCGACTAGCGGGAGTGATGAGCAGTTCTTC.

The CDR3 coding sequence is TGTGCCAGCAGCACCCGCGGGGGGCTATTAGAGACCCAGTACTTC. It codes for CASSTRGGLLETQYF. The chain has TRBV2 and TRBJ2-5, with 8 bases identical to TRBD2. CDR1 SNHLY and CDR2 FYNNEI come from the germline V gene. The CDR3 spans 15 residues. Trimming cost V 6 bases and J 4 bases; bases outside gene matches: 10.

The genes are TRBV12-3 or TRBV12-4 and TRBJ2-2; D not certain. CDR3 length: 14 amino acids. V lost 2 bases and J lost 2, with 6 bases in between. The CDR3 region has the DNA TGTGCCAGCAGTTTAATGATAAACACCGGGGAGCTGTTTTTT. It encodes CASSLMINTGELFF.

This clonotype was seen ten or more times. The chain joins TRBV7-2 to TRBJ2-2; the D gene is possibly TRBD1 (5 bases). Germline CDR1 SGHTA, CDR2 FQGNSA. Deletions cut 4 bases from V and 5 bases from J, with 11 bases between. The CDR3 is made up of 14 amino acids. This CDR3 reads CASSSYRLTGELFF. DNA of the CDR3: TGTGCCAGCAGCTCGTACAGGTTAACCGGGGAGCTGTTTTTT. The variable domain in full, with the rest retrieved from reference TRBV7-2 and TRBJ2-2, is GAGVSQSPSNKVTEKGKDVELRCDPISGHTALYWYRQSLGQGLEFLIYFQGNSAPDKSGLPSDRFSAERTGGSVSTLTIQRTQQEDSAVYLCASSSYRLTGELFFGEGSRLTVL.

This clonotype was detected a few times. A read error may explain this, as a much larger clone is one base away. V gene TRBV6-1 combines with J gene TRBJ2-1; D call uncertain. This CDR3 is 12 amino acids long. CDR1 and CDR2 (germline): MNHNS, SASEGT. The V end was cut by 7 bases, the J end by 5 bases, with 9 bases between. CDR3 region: CASTPTHNEQFF. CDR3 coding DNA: TGTGCCAGCACCCCCACCCACAATGAGCAGTTCTTC.

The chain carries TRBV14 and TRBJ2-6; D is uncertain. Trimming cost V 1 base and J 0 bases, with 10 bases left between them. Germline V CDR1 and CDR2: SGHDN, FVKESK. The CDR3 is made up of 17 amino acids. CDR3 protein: CASSQGAALSGANVLTF. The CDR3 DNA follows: TGTGCCAGCAGCCAAGGGGCAGCCCTCTCTGGGGCCAACGTCCTGACTTTC.

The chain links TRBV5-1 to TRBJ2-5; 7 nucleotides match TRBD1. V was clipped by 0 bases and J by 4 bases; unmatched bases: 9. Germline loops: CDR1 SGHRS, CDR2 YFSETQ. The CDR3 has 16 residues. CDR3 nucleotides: TGCGCCAGCAGCTTGGCCACAGGGGAGTCAGCAGAGACCCAGTACTTC. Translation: CASSLATGESAETQYF.

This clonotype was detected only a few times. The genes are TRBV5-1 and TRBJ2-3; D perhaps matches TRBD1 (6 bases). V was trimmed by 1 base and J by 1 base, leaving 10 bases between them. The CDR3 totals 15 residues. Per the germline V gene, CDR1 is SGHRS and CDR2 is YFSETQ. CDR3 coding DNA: TGCGCCAGCAGCTTGACAGGGTTTCGCACAGATACGCAGTATTTT. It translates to CASSLTGFRTDTQYF. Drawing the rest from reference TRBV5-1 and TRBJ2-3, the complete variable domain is KAGVTQTPRYLIKTRGQQVTLSCSPISGHRSVSWYQQTPGQGLQFLFEYFSETQRNKGNFPGRFSGRQFSNSRSEMNVSTLELGDSALYLCASSLTGFRTDTQYFGPGTRLTVL.

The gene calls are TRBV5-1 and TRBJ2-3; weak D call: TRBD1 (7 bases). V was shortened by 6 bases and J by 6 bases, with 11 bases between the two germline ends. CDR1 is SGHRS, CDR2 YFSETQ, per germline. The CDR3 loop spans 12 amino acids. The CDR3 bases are TGCGCCAGCATGGAGGGGGCGGATACGCAGTATTTT. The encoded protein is CASMEGADTQYF.